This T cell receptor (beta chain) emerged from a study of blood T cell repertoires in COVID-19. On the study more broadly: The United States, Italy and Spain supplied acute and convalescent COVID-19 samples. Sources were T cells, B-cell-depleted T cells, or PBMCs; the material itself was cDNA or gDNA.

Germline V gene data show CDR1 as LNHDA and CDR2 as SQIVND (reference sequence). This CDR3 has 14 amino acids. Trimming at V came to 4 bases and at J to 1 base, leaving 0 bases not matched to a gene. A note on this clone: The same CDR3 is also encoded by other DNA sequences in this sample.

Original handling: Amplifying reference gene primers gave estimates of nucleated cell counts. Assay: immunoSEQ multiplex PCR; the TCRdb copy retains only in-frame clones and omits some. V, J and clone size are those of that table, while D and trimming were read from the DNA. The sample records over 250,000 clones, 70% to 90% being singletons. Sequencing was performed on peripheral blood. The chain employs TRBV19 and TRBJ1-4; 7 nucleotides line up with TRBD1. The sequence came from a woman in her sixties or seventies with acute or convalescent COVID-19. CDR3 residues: CASSRQGTNEKLFF. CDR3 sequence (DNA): TGTGCCAGTAGTAGACAGGGAACTAATGAAAAACTGTTTTTT.